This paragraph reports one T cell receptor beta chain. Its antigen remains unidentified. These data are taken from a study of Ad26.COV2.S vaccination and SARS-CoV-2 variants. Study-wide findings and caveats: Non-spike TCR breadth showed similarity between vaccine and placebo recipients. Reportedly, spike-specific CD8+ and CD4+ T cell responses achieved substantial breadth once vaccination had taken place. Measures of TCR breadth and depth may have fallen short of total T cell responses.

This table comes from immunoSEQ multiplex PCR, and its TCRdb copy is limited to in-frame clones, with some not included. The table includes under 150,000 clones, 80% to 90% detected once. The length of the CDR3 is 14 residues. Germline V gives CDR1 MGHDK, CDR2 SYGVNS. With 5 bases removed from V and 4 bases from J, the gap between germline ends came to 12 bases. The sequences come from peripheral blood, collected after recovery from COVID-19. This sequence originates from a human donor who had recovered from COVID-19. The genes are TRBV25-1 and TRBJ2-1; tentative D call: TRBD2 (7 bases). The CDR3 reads CASSRGGAYNEQFF. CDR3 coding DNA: TGTGCCAGCAGTAGGGGGGGCGCTTACAATGAGCAGTTCTTC.